This T cell receptor (beta chain) was retrieved from a study of shared clonotypes between healthy human individuals. Here immunoSEQ multiplex PCR was the method, and the copy in TCRdb shows in-frame clones only, minus some. Of hundreds of thousands of clones listed, 90% to 95% are singletons. CD45RO-negative cells were positively selected for CCR7, leaving out terminally differentiated effector memory CD45RA+ cells. The sequencing input was naive CD8+ T cells sorted from blood. The source of this sequence is a woman younger than 45 in good health.

Here the CDR3 DNA reads TGTGCCAGCAGCTTGGGGCCGGGACAGGAAGGCTACGAGCAGTACTTC. Translated: CASSLGPGQEGYEQYF. The chain is built from TRBV5-4 and TRBJ2-7, with TRBD1 matching 8 bases. CDR1 is SGHNT and CDR2 is YYREEE in the germline V gene (reference sequence). The trim removed 0 bases at V and 3 bases at J, leaving 8 bases unmatched. The CDR3 is 16 amino acids.